Following are 21 T cell receptor beta chains from one sample sequenced in a study of blood T cell repertoires in COVID-19 (dated by TCRdb to 2019 to 2021). The receptor library was made with the immunoSEQ multiplex PCR assay. Held by TCRdb, this immuneACCESS table contains in-frame sequences only and omits some clones. Under half of the omission traces to an unresolved V gene where checked; the cause of the rest is unknown. Present in this sample are 300,000 to 400,000 clones, more than 70% of which were seen just once. In total, the top ten clones hold about 1.1% of the sample. The sequencing input was PBMCs or T cells enriched from blood (not recorded which). The receptors derive from a young woman who had recovered from COVID-19.

This clone appeared once. The chain links TRBV7-3 to TRBJ1-4; 8 bases are shared with TRBD1. Germline V gives CDR1 SGHTA, CDR2 FQGTGA. Trimming removed 5 bases from V and 7 bases from J; junction bases left unmatched: 9. The CDR3 contains 15 residues. The CDR3 DNA reads as TGTGCCAGCAGCCCTGGGCGGACAGGGTTTGAAAAACTGTTTTTT. Encoded protein: CASSPGRTGFEKLFF. The complete variable domain, with remaining parts taken from reference TRBV7-3 and TRBJ1-4, reads GAGVSQTPSNKVTEKGKYVELRCDPISGHTALYWYRQSLGQGPEFLIYFQGTGAADDSGLPNDRFFAVRPEGSVSTLKIQRTERGDSAVYLCASSPGRTGFEKLFFGSGTQLSVL.

V and J are TRBV7-6 and TRBJ2-2; TRBD1 agrees at 10 bases. The CDR3 contains 16 residues. Germline V lookup: CDR1 SGHVS, CDR2 FNYEAQ. The V and J ends lost 6 bases and 2 bases, in that order; junction bases with no gene match: 6. CDR3: CASSTGQGTNTGELFF. The CDR3 DNA follows: TGTGCCAGCAGTACGGGACAGGGGACAAACACCGGGGAGCTGTTTTTT.

The chain is built from TRBV3-1 (or the pseudogene TRBV3-2) and TRBJ1-4; the D gene is possibly TRBD1 (5 bases). Trimming pared 4 bases from V and 8 bases from J, leaving 17 bases between. This CDR3 has 15 amino acids. Germline V lookup: CDR1 LGHDT, CDR2 YNNKEL (reference sequence). The CDR3 protein is CASSRPGEGYEKLFF. CDR3 nucleotides: TGTGCCAGCAGCCGCCCGGGAGAGGGGTACGAAAAACTGTTTTTT.

The chain has TRBV6-2 or TRBV6-3 and TRBJ2-1; TRBD2 agrees at 13 bases. The CDR3 length is 18 residues. V lost 5 bases to trimming and J lost 3 bases; unmatched junction nucleotides: 10. Germline values: CDR1 MNHEY, CDR2 SVGEGT. The CDR3 nucleotides are TGTGCCAGCAGTCATACTAGCGGGGGGGTCAAGGTCTACAATGAGCAGTTCTTC. Protein product: CASSHTSGGVKVYNEQFF.

V gene TRBV11-2 combines with J gene TRBJ1-1; D is unclear. V lost 4 bases and J 1 base, leaving 10 bases between the germline ends. The CDR3 totals 14 residues. Germline CDR1 is SGHAT and CDR2 is FQNNGV. The CDR3 loop reads CASSWEGPNTEAFF. CDR3 nucleotide sequence: TGTGCCAGCAGCTGGGAGGGCCCGAACACTGAAGCTTTCTTT.

As to this clone: The same CDR3 is also encoded by other DNA sequences in this sample. The gene calls are TRBV2 and TRBJ1-1, with TRBD1 matching over 7 bases. This CDR3 is 12 amino acids long. Germline V gene lookup returns CDR1 SNHLY and CDR2 FYNNEI. With 8 bases clipped from V and 3 bases from J, the junction kept 3 bases outside the gene matches. The CDR3, as DNA: TGTGCCAGCTCGACAGGGTACACTGAAGCTTTCTTT. Residues: CASSTGYTEAFF.

The table lists this clone with a count of one. The chain carries TRBV6-5 and TRBJ2-7, with TRBD2 matching 12 bases. Germline V gene data show CDR1 as MNHEY and CDR2 as SVGAGI. This CDR3 region has 16 residues. V lost 4 bases to trimming and J lost 0 bases; unmatched junction nucleotides: 4. The CDR3 bases are TGTGCCAGCAGTTCCTCGACTAGCGGGGGCTCCTACGAGCAGTACTTC. It specifies CASSSSTSGGSYEQYF.

The J gene is TRBJ1-2, the V gene TRBV9; D unclear. In germline, CDR1 is SGDLS, CDR2 YYNGEE. The ends were cut back, 0 bases at V and 0 bases at J, with 15 bases in the middle. This CDR3 has 17 amino acids. CDR3 nucleotides: TGTGCCAGCAGCGTAGCTACCGGGATGGTGGCTAACTATGGCTACACCTTC. The encoded protein is CASSVATGMVANYGYTF.

Details on this clone: One end of the junction fails to match germline, which may point to a read error. The rearrangement uses TRBV10-3 and TRBJ1-1; tentative D call: TRBD1 (6 bases). CDR3 length: 13 residues. The germline gives CDR1 ENHRY, CDR2 SYGVKD. The CDR3 bases are TGTGCCATCCGTGAGGGGGGCAACACTGAAGCTTTCTTT. This gives the protein CAIREGGNTEAFF.

This clone was found a few times. The rearrangement uses TRBV5-1 and TRBJ1-1; TRBD1 agrees at 7 bases. The J segment lost 4 bases and the V segment lost 5 bases, leaving 8 bases of the junction unmatched. Germline CDR1 is SGHRS and CDR2 is YFSETQ. This CDR3 is built from 14 residues. The CDR3 DNA reads as TGCGCCAGCAGTCCAAGGGGGCGCGGCACTGAAGCTTTCTTT. Protein product: CASSPRGRGTEAFF. The entire variable domain, with the rest obtained from reference TRBV5-1 and TRBJ1-1, is as follows: KAGVTQTPRYLIKTRGQQVTLSCSPISGHRSVSWYQQTPGQGLQFLFEYFSETQRNKGNFPGRFSGRQFSNSRSEMNVSTLELGDSALYLCASSPRGRGTEAFFGQGTRLTVV.

On this clone itself: Other nucleotide sequences from this sample produce the same CDR3. The rearrangement joins TRBV7-2 to TRBJ2-7; 8 bases align to TRBD1. The germline V gene encodes CDR1 SGHTA and CDR2 FQGNSA. V lost 5 bases to trimming and J lost 0 bases; unmatched junction nucleotides: 9. The CDR3 loop spans 16 amino acids. The CDR3: CASSLLAQGASYEQYF. The CDR3 nucleotides are TGTGCCAGCAGCCTACTCGCCCAGGGGGCCTCCTACGAGCAGTACTTC.

The DNA for the CDR3 is TGTGCCAGCAGCTTTGGGGGCACCAGTGGCTCGGGCAATTCACCCCTCCACTTT. It is translated as CASSFGGTSGSGNSPLHF. V gene TRBV5-4 combines with J gene TRBJ1-6; D may be TRBD1 (6 bases). V was cut by 2 bases and J by 7 bases, with 22 bases left in between. This CDR3 is 18 amino acids long. CDR1 SGHNT and CDR2 YYREEE come from the germline V gene (reference sequence).

The chain combines TRBV2 with TRBJ1-3; possible D gene TRBD1, 5 bases. This CDR3 has 16 amino acids. V lost 3 bases and J lost 0, with 12 bases in between. Germline assignment: CDR1 SNHLY and CDR2 FYNNEI. CDR3 sequence (DNA): TGTGCCAGCAGTGATACAACAGGAGTCTCTGGAAACACCATATATTTT. It specifies CASSDTTGVSGNTIYF.

The CDR3 loop is CASSHIAGGYYEQYF. As DNA, the CDR3 is TGTGCCAGCAGCCACATAGCGGGGGGCTACTACGAGCAGTACTTC. The J gene is TRBJ2-7, the V gene TRBV3-1 (or the pseudogene TRBV3-2); 10 bases map to TRBD2. The CDR3 sequence is 15 residues long. The trim removed 3 bases at V and 3 bases at J, leaving 5 bases unmatched. Germline V gives CDR1 LGHDT, CDR2 YNNKEL (reference sequence).

Comments on this clone: Different DNA sequences within this sample yield the same CDR3. The chain recombines TRBV9 with TRBJ2-3; D unclear. This CDR3 is 14 amino acids long. Germline CDR1 SGDLS, CDR2 YYNGEE. V shed 0 bases and J shed 2 bases, with 7 bases lying between them. The CDR3: CASSVGAYTDTQYF. The CDR3 region has the DNA TGTGCCAGCAGCGTAGGGGCCTACACAGATACGCAGTATTTT.

The V and J genes are TRBV7-2 and TRBJ2-7; 8 bases are shared with TRBD1. V lost 5 bases and J lost 6; bases outside the gene matches: 9. From germline, CDR1 is SGHTA and CDR2 FQGNSA. CDR3 length equals 14 residues. The CDR3 DNA reads TGTGCCAGCAGCACTAGGACAGGGTCCCGCGAGCAGTACTTC. Translation gives CASSTRTGSREQYF. Variable domain in full (rest from reference TRBV7-2 and TRBJ2-7): GAGVSQSPSNKVTEKGKDVELRCDPISGHTALYWYRQSLGQGLEFLIYFQGNSAPDKSGLPSDRFSAERTGGSVSTLTIQRTQQEDSAVYLCASSTRTGSREQYFGPGTRLTVT.

The chain combines TRBV9 with TRBJ1-1, with unresolved D. V dropped 2 bases and J dropped 3 bases, with 8 bases sitting between them. This CDR3 region has 13 residues. The germline CDR1 and CDR2 sequences are SGDLS and YYNGEE. This CDR3 reads CASSVGGYTEAFF. Written as DNA, the CDR3 is TGTGCCAGCAGCGTGGGAGGCTACACTGAAGCTTTCTTT.

The rearrangement links TRBV3-1 (or the pseudogene TRBV3-2) to TRBJ1-1; D is possibly TRBD1 (6 bases). CDR3 size: 15 residues. From germline, CDR1 is LGHDT and CDR2 YNNKEL (reference sequence). Deletions cut 1 base from V and 2 bases from J, with 11 bases between. The CDR3 spells CASSQVQGPNTEAFF. The CDR3, as DNA: TGTGCCAGCAGCCAAGTACAGGGCCCCAACACTGAAGCTTTCTTT.

J is TRBJ2-7 and V is TRBV27, with a tentative D call TRBD1 (6 bases). Trimming cost V 4 bases and J 5 bases, with 15 bases left between them. The CDR3 loop spans 14 amino acids. CDR1 and CDR2 (germline): MNHEY, SMNVEV (reference sequence). CDR3 amino acids: CASSYRGGTHEQYF. CDR3 sequence (DNA): TGTGCCAGCAGTTATCGAGGGGGTACCCACGAGCAGTACTTC.

This chain joins TRBV10-3 and TRBJ2-5; 7 bases line up with TRBD1. The V gene end was trimmed by 6 bases and the J gene end by 2 bases; junction bases not matched to a gene: 3. The CDR3 runs 13 residues. Germline values: CDR1 ENHRY, CDR2 SYGVKD. CDR3 bases: TGTGCCATCAGCCCGACAGGGCAAGAGACCCAGTACTTC. Its translation is CAISPTGQETQYF.

The gene calls are TRBV5-1 and TRBJ2-1; 12 bases map to TRBD2. The trim removed 0 bases at V and 1 base at J, leaving 5 bases unmatched. Germline V gene data show CDR1 as SGHRS and CDR2 as YFSETQ. There are 18 residues in the CDR3. CDR3 in DNA: TGCGCCAGCAGCTTGGTATGGACTAGCGGGGTTTCCTACAATGAGCAGTTCTTC. Protein sequence: CASSLVWTSGVSYNEQFF.